The next 2 T cell receptor beta chains were all read from a single sample in a study of T cell responses to AZD1222 COVID-19 vaccine. Sequenced by immunoSEQ multiplex PCR; TCRdb stores in-frame clones only, minus some. The profile covers about 120,000 clones, with roughly 87% appearing a single time and 7.5% taken by the ten largest. This material consisted of peripheral blood, taken on day 0 of AZD1222 vaccination. These TCRs come from an adult in good health.

In this sample, this clone turned up once. This chain joins TRBV2 and TRBJ1-2, with D unclear. The CDR3 covers 13 residues. The germline V gene has CDR1 SNHLY and CDR2 FYNNEI. Trimming removed 1 base at V and 3 bases at J, with 6 bases between. The CDR3 nucleotides read TGTGCCAGCAGTGAAGGGACTCACTATGGCTACACCTTC. Translated, it gives CASSEGTHYGYTF.

The gene calls are TRBV6-5 and TRBJ2-5, with D possibly matching TRBD1 (7 bases). Germline V lookup: CDR1 MNHEY, CDR2 SVGAGI. V gave up 7 bases and J gave up 9 bases, with 18 bases separating them. The CDR3 has 13 amino acids. The DNA for the CDR3 is TGTGCCAGCATGGAGGGGGCCGAGCGGGCCCAGTACTTC. It is translated as CASMEGAERAQYF.